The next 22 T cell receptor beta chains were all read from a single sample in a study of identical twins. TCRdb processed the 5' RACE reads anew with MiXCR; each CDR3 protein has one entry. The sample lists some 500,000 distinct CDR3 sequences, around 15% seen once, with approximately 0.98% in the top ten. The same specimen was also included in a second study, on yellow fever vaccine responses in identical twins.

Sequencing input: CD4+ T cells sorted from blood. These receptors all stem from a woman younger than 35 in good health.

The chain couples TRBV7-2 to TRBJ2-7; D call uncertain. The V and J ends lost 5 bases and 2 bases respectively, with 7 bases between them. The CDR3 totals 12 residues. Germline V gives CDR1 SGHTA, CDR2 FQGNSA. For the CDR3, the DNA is TGTGCCAGCAGCACCCCAACCTACGAGCAGTACTTC. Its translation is CASSTPTYEQYF.

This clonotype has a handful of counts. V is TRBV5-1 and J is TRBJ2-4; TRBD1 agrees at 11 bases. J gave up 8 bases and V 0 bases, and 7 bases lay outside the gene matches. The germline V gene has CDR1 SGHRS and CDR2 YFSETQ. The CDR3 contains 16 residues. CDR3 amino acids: CASSLEGTGGRDIQYF. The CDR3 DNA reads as TGCGCCAGCAGCTTGGAAGGGACAGGGGGTCGGGACATTCAGTACTTC.

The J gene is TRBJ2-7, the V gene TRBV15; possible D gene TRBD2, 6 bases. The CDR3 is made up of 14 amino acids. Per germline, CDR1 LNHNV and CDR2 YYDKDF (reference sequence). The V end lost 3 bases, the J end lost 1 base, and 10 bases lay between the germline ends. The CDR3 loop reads CATSRSGTSYEQYF. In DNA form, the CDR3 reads TGTGCCACCAGCAGGTCTGGGACTTCCTACGAGCAGTACTTC.

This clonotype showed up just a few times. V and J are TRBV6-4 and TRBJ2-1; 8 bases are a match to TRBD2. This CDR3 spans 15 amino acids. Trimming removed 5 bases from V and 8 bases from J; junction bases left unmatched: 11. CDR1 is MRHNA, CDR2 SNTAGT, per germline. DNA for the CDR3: TGTGCCAGCAGTTCGTCGGGACTAGTGGGGTATGAGCAGTTCTTC. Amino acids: CASSSSGLVGYEQFF.

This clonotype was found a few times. CDR3 DNA: TGTGCCATCAGTGATTCTGGGGGTTTACGGGTAGGGACTGAAGCTTTCTTT. It translates to CAISDSGGLRVGTEAFF. This sequence joins TRBV10-3 and TRBJ1-1; maybe TRBD1 (5 bases). The length of the CDR3 is 17 residues. Trimming shortened V by 3 bases and J by 5 bases, and 22 bases separated the two germline ends. Germline V CDR1 and CDR2: ENHRY, SYGVKD.

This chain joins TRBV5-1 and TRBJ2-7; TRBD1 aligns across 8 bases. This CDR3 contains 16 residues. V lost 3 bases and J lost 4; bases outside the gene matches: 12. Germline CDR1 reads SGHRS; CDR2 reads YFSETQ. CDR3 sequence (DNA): TGCGCCAGCAGCTACTCTCTGGGACAGGTAGCTTACGAGCAGTACTTC. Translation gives CASSYSLGQVAYEQYF.

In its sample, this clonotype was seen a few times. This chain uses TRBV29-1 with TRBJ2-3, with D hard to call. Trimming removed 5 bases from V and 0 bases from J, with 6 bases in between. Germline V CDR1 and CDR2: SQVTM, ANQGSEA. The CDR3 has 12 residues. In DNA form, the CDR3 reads TGCAGCGTTTTACATAGCACAGATACGCAGTATTTT. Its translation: CSVLHSTDTQYF.

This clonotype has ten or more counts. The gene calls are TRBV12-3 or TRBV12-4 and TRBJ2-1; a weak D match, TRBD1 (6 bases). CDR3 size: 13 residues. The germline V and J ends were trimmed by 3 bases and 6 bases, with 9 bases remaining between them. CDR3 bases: TGTGCCAGCAGTTTGCTAGGGGGCAATGAGCAGTTCTTC. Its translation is CASSLLGGNEQFF.

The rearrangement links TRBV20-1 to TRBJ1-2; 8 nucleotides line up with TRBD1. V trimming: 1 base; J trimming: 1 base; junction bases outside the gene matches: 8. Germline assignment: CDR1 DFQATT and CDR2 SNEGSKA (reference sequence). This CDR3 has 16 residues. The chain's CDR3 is CSARGTGKGFNYGYTF. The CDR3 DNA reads TGCAGTGCTAGAGGGACAGGGAAGGGGTTTAACTATGGCTACACCTTC.

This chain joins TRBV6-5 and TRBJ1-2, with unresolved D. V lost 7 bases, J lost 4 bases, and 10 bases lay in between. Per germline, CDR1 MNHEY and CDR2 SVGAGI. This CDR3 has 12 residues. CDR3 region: CASKEPSYGYTF. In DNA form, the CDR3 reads TGTGCCAGCAAGGAGCCATCCTATGGCTACACCTTC.

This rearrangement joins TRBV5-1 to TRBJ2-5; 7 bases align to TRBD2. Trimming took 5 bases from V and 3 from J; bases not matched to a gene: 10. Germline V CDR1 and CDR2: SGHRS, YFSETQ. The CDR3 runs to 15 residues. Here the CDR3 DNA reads TGCGCCAGCAGTCCTGGCGCAGCGGGGAAAGAGACCCAGTACTTC. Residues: CASSPGAAGKETQYF.

CDR3 nucleotide sequence: TGTGCCAGCAGTCGACAGGGTGAAACCTACGAGCAGTACTTC. Amino acid sequence: CASSRQGETYEQYF. J is TRBJ2-7 and V is TRBV6-2 or TRBV6-3; 7 bases align to TRBD1. CDR3 length: 14 amino acids. Germline CDR1 reads MNHEY; CDR2 reads SVGEGT. After removal of 5 bases from V and 2 bases from J, the junction contained 6 bases not matched to a gene.

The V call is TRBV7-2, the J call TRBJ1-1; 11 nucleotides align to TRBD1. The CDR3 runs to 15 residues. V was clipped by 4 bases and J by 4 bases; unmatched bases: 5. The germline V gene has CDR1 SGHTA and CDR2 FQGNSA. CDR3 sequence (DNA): TGTGCCAGCAGCTCGACCGGGACAGGGGGCACTGAAGCTTTCTTT. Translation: CASSSTGTGGTEAFF.

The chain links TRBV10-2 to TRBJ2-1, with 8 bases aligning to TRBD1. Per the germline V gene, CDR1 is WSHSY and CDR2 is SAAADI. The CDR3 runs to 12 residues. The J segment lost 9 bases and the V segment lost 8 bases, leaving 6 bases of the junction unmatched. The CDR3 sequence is CASGVTGVEQFF. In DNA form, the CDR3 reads TGCGCCAGCGGGGTGACAGGGGTTGAGCAGTTCTTC.

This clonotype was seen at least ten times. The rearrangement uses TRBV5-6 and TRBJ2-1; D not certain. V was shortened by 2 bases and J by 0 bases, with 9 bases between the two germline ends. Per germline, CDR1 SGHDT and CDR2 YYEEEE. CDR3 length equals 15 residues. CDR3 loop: CASSFEQSSYNEQFF. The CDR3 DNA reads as TGTGCCAGCAGCTTTGAACAGAGCTCCTACAATGAGCAGTTCTTC.

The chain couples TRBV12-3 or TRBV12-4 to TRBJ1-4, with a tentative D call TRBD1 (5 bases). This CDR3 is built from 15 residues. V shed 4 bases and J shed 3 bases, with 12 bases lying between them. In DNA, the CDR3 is TGTGCCAGCAGTTACTACGGACAAGCTAATGAAAAACTGTTTTTT. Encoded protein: CASSYYGQANEKLFF.

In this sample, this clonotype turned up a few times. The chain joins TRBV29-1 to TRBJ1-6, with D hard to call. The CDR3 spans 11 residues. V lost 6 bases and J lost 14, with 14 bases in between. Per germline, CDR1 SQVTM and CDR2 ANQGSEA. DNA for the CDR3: TGCAGCGTGACGGAGGGCATCTCCCTCCACTTT. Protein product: CSVTEGISLHF.

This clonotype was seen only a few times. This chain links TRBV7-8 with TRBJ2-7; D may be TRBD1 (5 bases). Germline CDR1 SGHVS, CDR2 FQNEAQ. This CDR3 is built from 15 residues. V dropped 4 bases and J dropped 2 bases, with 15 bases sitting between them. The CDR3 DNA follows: TGTGCCAGCAGCTCAGAAGGGTCAGGGACCTACGAGCAGTACTTC. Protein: CASSSEGSGTYEQYF.

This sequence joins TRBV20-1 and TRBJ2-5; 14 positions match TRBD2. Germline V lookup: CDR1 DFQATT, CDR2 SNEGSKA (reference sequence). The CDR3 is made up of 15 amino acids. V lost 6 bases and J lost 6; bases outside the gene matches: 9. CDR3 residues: CSAAGLAGGRKTQYF. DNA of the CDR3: TGCAGTGCCGCTGGACTAGCGGGAGGTCGAAAGACCCAGTACTTC.

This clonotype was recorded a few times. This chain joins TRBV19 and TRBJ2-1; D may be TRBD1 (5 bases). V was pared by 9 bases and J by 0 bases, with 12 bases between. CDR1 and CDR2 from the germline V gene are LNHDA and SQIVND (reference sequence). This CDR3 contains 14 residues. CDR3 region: CASTSGFSYNEQFF. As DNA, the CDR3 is TGTGCCAGCACGTCAGGGTTCTCCTACAATGAGCAGTTCTTC.

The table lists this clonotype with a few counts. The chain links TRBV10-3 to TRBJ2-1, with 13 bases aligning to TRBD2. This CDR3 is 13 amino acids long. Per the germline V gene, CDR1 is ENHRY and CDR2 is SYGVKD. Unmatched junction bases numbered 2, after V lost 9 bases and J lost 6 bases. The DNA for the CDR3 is TGTGCCATAACTAGCGGGGGGGGCAATGAGCAGTTCTTC. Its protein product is CAITSGGGNEQFF.

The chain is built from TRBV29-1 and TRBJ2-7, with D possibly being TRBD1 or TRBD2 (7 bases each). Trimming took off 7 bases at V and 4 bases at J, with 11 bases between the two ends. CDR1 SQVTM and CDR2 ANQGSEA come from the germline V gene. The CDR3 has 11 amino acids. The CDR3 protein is CSGGGQYEQYF. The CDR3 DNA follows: TGCAGCGGGGGGGGACAGTACGAGCAGTACTTC.